This entry describes one T cell receptor beta chain. As yet, its antigen is unknown. This entry comes from a study of T-cell reconstitution after alpha-beta-depleted transplantation in children. Notes on the study in general: Surviving thymic progenitors and recipient T cells were the source of high TCRbeta diversity at day 60 in some patients.

The CDR3 extends over 16 amino acids. V gave up 2 bases and J gave up 6 bases; unmatched junction bases: 6. The germline CDR1 and CDR2 sequences are LGHDT and YNNKEL (reference sequence). The library targeted TCRbeta and was prepared with unique molecular identifiers. TCRdb redid the calling of the PCR reads with MiXCR, one entry per CDR3 protein. The sample has under 250,000 distinct CDR3 sequences, about 15% seen once; the top ten hold 40% to 50%. The sample was PBMCs, mostly from graft donor cells, taken 360 days after TCRalphabeta/CD19-depleted stem cell transplant. The V and J genes are TRBV3-1 and TRBJ2-2, with 10 bases matching TRBD2. The sequence derives from a male patient under 10 years old who had a stem cell transplant for acute lymphoblastic leukemia, so the T cells may come from the graft donor. CDR3 bases: TGTGCCAGCAGCCAACGAGCGGGGGGGCGCCCCGGGGAGCTGTTTTTT. Residues: CASSQRAGGRPGELFF.